The source of this T cell receptor beta chain is a study of T-cell memory formation after mild COVID-19 (dated by TCRdb to the early 2020s). Notes on the research overall: TCR sequence clusters from the two donors were largely donor specific. T-cell clones expanding and contracting after mild COVID-19 in a couple of donors were tracked by longitudinal TCRalpha and TCRbeta repertoire sequencing. Two young, previously healthy adult volunteers made up the cohort, one male and one female. What the study reported, not specific to this receptor: Contracting CD4+ clones turned up mainly in the CM and EM memory subsets, whereas EMRA was where CD8+ clones were enriched. Balanced CD4/CD8 phenotypes were observed for clones contracting from day 15 to 85, whereas a bias towards CD4+ was observed for a second wave of clones expanding from day 15 to 37. The second-wave clones that peaked on day 37 were not confirmed to be SARS-CoV-2 specific. Some responding clones were detected in pre-infection memory, which suggested that pre-existing cross-reactive memory T cells had joined the SARS-CoV-2 response. The study included only a couple of mild cases, and larger cohorts that include severe cases with pre-infection samples were judged to be necessary.

Sequencing was carried out with an Illumina NovaSeq 6000. cDNA libraries for TCRalpha and TCRbeta were prepared by 5'RACE using constant-segment primers, with sample barcodes and unique molecular identifiers added. Trizol reagent was used to extract RNA from every sample. The libraries were amplified in two PCR steps, and the second step added a second sample barcode and Illumina TruSeq adapters. Sequencing of the libraries was done on an Illumina NovaSeq, producing 2 x 150 bp paired-end reads. The study's own analysis went as follows. The reads were demultiplexed and collapsed into UMI-guided consensus sequences using migec v1.2.7. Using mixcr v2.1.11, UMI consensuses were aligned to TRA and TRB V and J templates and then assembled into clonotypes. Expanded or contracted clonotypes were those called significant by both edgeR and NoisET, with noise models trained on biological replicates. For edgeR calls, a false discovery rate-adjusted p below 0.01 and a log2 fold-change threshold of 1 were applied. PCA with hierarchical clustering of max-normalized trajectories of the 1000 most abundant clonotypes was used as exploratory dynamics analysis. Separately sequenced CD4+ and CD8+ repertoires were used to assign the CD4 or CD8 phenotype of responding clones. TCRdb cleaned the public reads at Q25 with fastp, built clones with MiXCR and kept in-frame beta chains. Rows with a matching CDR3 protein are joined into one entry that keeps the most common DNA and genes. The V and J calls were determined by TCRdb, not by the authors. In all, the sample holds under 250,000 distinct CDR3 sequences, and 15% of those were seen once. Of the sample, around 2.2% falls within the top ten clones.

With respect to this clonotype: Its antigen specificity is not known. No quality values exist for individual bases; no much larger clone is one base distant.

Ficoll-Paque density gradient centrifugation was used to isolate PBMCs. The receptor's source is an adult woman who had mild COVID-19 (a few samples of this study predate the infection). The sample titles of this study are shuffled in the database, so cell type and time point are left out; the donor was told from shared clones. The material sequenced was PBMCs or a T cell subset sorted from them (not recorded which).

The DNA reads TGTGCCAGCTCACCACAGGGGGCAGTGAATGGCTACACCTTC. It specifies CASSPQGAVNGYTF. The chain employs TRBV18 and TRBJ1-2, and TRBD1 aligns with 7 junction nucleotides. Germline trimming amounts to 1 base on V and 6 bases on J, with 5 as the count of junction bases outside the gene matches. CDR1 and CDR2 are drawn from the germline V gene: KGHSH, LQKENI. Including cysteine and phenylalanine, the CDR3 has 14 amino acids. Only the CDR3 part of the read is kept: 42 bases, read in frame from the first base.